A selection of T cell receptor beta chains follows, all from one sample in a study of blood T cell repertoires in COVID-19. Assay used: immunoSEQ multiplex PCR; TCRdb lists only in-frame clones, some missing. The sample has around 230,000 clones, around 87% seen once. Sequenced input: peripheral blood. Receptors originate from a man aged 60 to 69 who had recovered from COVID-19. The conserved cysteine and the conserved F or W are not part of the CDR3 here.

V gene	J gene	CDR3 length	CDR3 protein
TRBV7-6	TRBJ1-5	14	ASSSTGGWSNQPQH
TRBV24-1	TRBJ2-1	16	ATSDYPGTGGAGNEQF
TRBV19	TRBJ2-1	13	ASSERGSSYNEQF
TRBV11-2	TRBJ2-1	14	ASSSQRGGLANEQF
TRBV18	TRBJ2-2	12	ASSRLANTGELF
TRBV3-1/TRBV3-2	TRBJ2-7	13	ASSRSGGTSYEQY
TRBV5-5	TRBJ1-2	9	ASSSEGSYT
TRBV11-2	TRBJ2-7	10	ASSLNRGEQY
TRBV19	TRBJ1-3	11	ASKARGSDTIY
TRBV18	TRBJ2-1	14	ASSPAGTGLKNEQF
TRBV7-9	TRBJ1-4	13	ASSLTGEGAEKLF
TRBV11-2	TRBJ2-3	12	ASSLVSVADTQY
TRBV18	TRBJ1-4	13	ASSPQGQANEKLF
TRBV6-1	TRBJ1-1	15	ASSEVRGLSTNTEAF
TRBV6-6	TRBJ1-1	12	ASSYAGESTWGF
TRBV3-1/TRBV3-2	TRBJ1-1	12	ASTQRDRDTEAF
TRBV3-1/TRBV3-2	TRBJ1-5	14	ASSQGGQVGNQPQH
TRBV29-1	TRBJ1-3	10	SVIGAGNTIY
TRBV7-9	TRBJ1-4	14	ASSKPGQGAREKLF
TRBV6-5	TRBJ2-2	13	ASQDGLRITGELF
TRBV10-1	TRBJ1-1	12	ASSRQMRNPEAF
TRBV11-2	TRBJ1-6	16	ASSLNSPTRSYNSPLH
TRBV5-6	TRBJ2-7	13	ASSLGGTSSYEQY
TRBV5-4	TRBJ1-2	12	ASSEGTGLYGYT
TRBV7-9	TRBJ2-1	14	ASSLGAGGPGNEQF
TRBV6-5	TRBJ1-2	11	ASSPQGEGGYT
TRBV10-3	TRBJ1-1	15	AISEPYRQGGFTEAF
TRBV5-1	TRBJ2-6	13	ASSPDRAGANVLT
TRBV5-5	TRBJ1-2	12	ASSRDSGNYGYT
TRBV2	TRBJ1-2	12	ASDRQRGDYGYT
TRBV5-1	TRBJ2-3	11	ASSLREADTQY
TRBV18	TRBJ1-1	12	ASSGTGGITEAF
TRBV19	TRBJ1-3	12	ASTGRSSGNTIY